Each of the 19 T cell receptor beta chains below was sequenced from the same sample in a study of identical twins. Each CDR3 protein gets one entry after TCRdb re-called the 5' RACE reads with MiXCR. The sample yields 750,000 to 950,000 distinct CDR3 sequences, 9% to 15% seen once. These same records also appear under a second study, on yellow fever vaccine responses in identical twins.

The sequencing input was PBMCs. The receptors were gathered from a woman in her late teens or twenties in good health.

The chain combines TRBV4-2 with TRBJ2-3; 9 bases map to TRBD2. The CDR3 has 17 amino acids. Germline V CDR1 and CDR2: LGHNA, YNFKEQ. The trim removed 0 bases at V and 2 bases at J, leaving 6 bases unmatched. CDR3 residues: CASSQDFAGGITDTQYF. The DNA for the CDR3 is TGTGCCAGCAGCCAAGATTTCGCGGGAGGGATCACAGATACGCAGTATTTT.

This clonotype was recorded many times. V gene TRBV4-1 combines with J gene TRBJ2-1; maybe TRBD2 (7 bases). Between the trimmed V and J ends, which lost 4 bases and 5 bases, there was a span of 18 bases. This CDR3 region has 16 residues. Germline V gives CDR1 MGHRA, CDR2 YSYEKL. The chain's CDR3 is CASSPRRGGGNNEQFF. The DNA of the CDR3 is TGCGCCAGCAGCCCCAGAAGGGGGGGCGGGAACAATGAGCAGTTCTTC.

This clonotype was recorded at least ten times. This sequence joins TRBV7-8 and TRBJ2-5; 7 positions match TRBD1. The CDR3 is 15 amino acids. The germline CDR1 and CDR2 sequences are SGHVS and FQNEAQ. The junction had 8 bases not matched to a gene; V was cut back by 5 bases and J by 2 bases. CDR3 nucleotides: TGTGCCAGCAGCACAACAGGGGAGCCACAAGAGACCCAGTACTTC. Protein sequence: CASSTTGEPQETQYF.

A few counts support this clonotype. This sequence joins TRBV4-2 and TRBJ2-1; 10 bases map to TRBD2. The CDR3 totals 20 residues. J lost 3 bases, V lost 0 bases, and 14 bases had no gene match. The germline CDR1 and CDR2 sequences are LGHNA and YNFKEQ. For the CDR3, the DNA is TGTGCCAGCAGCCAAGAAGGGCCATTAGCGGGGGGCGGGGACTACAATGAGCAGTTCTTC. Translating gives CASSQEGPLAGGGDYNEQFF.

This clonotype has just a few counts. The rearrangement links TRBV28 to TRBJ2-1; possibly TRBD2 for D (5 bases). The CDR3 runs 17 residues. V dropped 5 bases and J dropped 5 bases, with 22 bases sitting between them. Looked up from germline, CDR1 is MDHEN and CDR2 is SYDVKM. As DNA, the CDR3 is TGTGCCAGCAGTCTCCCTCAGGCGGCGGGCCTAAACAATGAGCAGTTCTTC. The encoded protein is CASSLPQAAGLNNEQFF. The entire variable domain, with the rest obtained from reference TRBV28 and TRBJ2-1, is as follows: DVKVTQSSRYLVKRTGEKVFLECVQDMDHENMFWYRQDPGLGLRLIYFSYDVKMKEKGDIPEGYSVSREKKERFSLILESASTNQTSMYLCASSLPQAAGLNNEQFFGPGTRLTVL.

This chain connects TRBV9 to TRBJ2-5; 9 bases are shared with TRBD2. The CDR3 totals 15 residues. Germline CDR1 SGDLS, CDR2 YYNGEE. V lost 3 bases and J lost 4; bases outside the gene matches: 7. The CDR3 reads CASSEGVAGVETQYF. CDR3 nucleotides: TGTGCCAGCAGCGAGGGGGTAGCGGGGGTAGAGACCCAGTACTTC.

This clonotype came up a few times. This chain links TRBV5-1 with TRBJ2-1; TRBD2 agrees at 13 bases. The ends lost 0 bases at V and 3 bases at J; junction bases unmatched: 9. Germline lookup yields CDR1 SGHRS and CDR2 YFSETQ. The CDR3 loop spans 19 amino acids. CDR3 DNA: TGCGCCAGCAGCTTGGTGGGCCCCGGGACTAGCGGGATCTACAATGAGCAGTTCTTC. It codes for CASSLVGPGTSGIYNEQFF.

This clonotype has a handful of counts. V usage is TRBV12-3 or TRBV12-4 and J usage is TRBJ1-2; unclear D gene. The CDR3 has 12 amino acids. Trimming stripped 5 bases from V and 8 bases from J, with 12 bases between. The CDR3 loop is CASSNTPRGYTF. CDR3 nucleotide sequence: TGTGCCAGCAGTAACACACCAAGGGGCTACACCTTC.

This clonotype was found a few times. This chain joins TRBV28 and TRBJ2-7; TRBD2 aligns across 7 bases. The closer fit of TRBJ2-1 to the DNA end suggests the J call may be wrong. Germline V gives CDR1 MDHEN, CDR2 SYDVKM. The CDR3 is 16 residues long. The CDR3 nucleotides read TGTGCCAGCACCCCCCAATCTGCGGGAGAATCCTACGAGCAGTTCTTC. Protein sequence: CASTPQSAGESYEQFF.

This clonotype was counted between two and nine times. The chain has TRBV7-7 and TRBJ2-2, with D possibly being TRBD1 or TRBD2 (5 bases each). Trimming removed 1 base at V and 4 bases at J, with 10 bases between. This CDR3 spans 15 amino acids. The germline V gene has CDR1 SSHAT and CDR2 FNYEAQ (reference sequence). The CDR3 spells CASSLGWGSTGELFF. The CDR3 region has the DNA TGTGCCAGCAGCTTAGGGTGGGGGAGCACCGGGGAGCTGTTTTTT.

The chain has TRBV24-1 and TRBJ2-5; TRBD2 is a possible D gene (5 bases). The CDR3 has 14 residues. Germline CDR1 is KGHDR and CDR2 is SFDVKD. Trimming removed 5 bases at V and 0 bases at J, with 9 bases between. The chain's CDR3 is CATSASGNQETQYF. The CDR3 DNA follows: TGTGCCACCAGTGCGTCCGGGAACCAAGAGACCCAGTACTTC.

In DNA, the CDR3 is TGTGCCAGCACCGGACTAGCGGGAGGTTTCACAGATACGCAGTATTTT. Translating it yields CASTGLAGGFTDTQYF. The chain carries TRBV27 and TRBJ2-3, with 14 positions matching TRBD2. The CDR3 contains 16 residues. The V segment lost 7 bases and the J segment 2 bases; nucleotides outside the gene matches: 5. Germline V gene data show CDR1 as MNHEY and CDR2 as SMNVEV (reference sequence).

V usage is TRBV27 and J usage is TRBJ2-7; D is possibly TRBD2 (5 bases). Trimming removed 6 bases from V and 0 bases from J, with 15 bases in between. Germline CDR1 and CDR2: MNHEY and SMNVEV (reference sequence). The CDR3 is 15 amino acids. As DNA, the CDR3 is TGTGCCAGCAGCCCTGGACTCTCTAGCTCCTACGAGCAGTACTTC. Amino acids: CASSPGLSSSYEQYF.

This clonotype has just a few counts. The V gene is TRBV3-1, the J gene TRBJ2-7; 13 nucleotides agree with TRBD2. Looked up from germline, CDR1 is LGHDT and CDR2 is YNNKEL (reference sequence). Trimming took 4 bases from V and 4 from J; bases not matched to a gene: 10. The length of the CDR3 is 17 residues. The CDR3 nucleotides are TGTGCCAGCAGCCTTAGGACTAGCGGGAGTGTAATGTACGAGCAGTACTTC. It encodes CASSLRTSGSVMYEQYF.

DNA of the CDR3: TGTGCCAGCAATCCCAGAGCGGGTGTATCTGAAGCTTTCTTT. As protein: CASNPRAGVSEAFF. The V gene is TRBV7-2, the J gene TRBJ1-1; D is unresolved. CDR1 SGHTA and CDR2 FQGNSA come from the germline V gene. This CDR3 is 14 amino acids long. Trimming cost V 7 bases and J 6 bases, with 18 bases left between them.

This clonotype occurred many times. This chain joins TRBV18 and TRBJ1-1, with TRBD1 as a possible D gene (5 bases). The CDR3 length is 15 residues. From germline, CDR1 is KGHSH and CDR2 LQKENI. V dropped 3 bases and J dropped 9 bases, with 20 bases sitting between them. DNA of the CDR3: TGTGCCAGCTCACCGGGGGTTGGAGGAGGGGTGCAAGCTTTCTTT. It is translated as CASSPGVGGGVQAFF.

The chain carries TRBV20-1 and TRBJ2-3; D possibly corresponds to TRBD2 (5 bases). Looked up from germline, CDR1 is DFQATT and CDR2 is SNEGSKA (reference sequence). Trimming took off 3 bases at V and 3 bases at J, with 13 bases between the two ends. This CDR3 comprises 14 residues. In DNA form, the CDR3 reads TGCAGTGCTAGCCGAGCGGAGAATACAGATACGCAGTATTTT. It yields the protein CSASRAENTDTQYF.

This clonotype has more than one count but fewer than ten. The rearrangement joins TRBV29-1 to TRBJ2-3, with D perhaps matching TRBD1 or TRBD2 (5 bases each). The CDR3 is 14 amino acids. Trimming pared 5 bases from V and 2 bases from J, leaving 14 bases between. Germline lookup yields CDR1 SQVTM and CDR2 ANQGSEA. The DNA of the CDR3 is TGCAGCGTTAGAGTTGGGGGATCCACAGATACGCAGTATTTT. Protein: CSVRVGGSTDTQYF.

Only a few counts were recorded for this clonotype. The CDR3 nucleotides read TGTGCCAGCAGCTTGGCGGCAGGGGGCCAGGGAGATACGCAGTATTTT. Amino acid sequence: CASSLAAGGQGDTQYF. This chain connects TRBV5-4 to TRBJ2-3, with 8 bases matching TRBD1. Germline values: CDR1 SGHNT, CDR2 YYREEE (reference sequence). V lost 0 bases, J lost 5 bases, and 8 bases stayed unmatched. CDR3 size: 16 residues.